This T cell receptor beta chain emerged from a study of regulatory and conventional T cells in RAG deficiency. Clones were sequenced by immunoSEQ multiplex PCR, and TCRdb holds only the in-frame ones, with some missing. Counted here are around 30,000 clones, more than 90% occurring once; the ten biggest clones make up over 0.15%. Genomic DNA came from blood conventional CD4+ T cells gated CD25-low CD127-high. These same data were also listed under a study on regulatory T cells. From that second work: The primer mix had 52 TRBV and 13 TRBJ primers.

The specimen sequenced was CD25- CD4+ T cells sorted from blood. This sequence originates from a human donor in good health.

CDR3 amino acids: CASSDSRDRYSGNTIYF. CDR3 coding DNA: TGTGCCAGCAGTGACTCTAGGGACAGGTACTCTGGAAACACCATATATTTT. The chain is built from TRBV6-4 and TRBJ1-3, with 8 nucleotides matching TRBD1. Germline V gene sequence: CDR1 MRHNA, CDR2 SNTAGT. J was trimmed by 0 bases and V by 0 bases; bases with no gene match: 4. CDR3 length: 17 amino acids.